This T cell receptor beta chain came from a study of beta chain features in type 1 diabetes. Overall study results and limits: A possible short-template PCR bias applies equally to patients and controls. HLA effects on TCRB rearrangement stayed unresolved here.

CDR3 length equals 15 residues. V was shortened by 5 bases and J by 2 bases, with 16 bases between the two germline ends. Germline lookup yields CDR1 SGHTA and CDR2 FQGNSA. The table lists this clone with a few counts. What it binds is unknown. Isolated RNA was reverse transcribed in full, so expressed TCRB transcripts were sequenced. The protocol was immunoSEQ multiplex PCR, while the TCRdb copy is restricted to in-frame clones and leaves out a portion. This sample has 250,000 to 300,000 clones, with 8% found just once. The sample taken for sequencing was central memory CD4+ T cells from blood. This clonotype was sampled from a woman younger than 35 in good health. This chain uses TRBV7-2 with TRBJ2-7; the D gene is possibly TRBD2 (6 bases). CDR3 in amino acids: CASSIQATGAYEQYF. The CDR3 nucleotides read TGTGCCAGCAGCATCCAAGCTACGGGAGCCTACGAGCAGTACTTC.